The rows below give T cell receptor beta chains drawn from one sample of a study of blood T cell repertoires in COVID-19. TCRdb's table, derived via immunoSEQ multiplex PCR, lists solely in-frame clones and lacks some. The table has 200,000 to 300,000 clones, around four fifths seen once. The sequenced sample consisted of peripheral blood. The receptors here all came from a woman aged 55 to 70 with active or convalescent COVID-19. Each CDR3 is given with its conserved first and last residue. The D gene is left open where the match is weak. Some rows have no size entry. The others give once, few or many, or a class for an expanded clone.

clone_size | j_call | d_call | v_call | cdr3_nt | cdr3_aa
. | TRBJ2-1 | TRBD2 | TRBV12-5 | TGTGCTAGTGGTTTGGGCGGGGGCTACAATGAGCAGTTCTTC | CASGLGGGYNEQFF
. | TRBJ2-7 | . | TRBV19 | TGTGCCAGTAGTATCCGGGGGGCCTCCTACGAGCAGTACTTC | CASSIRGASYEQYF
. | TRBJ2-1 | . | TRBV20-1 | TGCAGTCAGACACTAGGGAATGAGCAGTTCTTC | CSQTLGNEQFF
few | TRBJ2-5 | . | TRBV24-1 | TGTGCCACCGCCGACAGTCAAGAGACCCAGTACTTC | CATADSQETQYF
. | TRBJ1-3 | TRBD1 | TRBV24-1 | TGTGCCACCAGTGACCCCGAATCCGGGACAGCAAGCTCTGGAAACACCATATATTTT | CATSDPESGTASSGNTIYF
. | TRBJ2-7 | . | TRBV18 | TGTGCCAGCTCACCATACGGGAGCCAATACGAGCAGTACTTC | CASSPYGSQYEQYF
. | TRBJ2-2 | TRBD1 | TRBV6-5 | TGTGCCAGCAGTCGACAGGGGTTCACCGGGGAGCTGTTTTTT | CASSRQGFTGELFF
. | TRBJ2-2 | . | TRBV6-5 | TGTGCCAGCAGAGCCAGGGGATTTAACACCGGGGAGCTGTTTTTT | CASRARGFNTGELFF
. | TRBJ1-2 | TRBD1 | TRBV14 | TGTGCCAGCAGCCATAGGACAGGGAACCCTTATGGCTACACCTTC | CASSHRTGNPYGYTF
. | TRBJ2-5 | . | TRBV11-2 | TGTGCCAGCAGCCCGCGTGGGACACTGCAAGAGACCCAGTACTTC | CASSPRGTLQETQYF
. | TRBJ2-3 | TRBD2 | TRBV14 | TGTGCCAGCAGCCAAGACCGGACTAGCGGGGGGCGCACAGATACGCAGTATTTT | CASSQDRTSGGRTDTQYF
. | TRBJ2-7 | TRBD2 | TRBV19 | TGTGCCAGTAGTATCTGGCGGGGGAGCTCCTACGAGCAGTACTTC | CASSIWRGSSYEQYF
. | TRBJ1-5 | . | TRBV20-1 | TGCAGTGCTAGTAGTTACAGTATAGTAGGAAATCAGCCCCAGCATTTT | CSASSYSIVGNQPQHF
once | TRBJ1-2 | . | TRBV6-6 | TGTGCCAGCAGTTCTCGACTCTATGGCTACACCTTC | CASSSRLYGYTF
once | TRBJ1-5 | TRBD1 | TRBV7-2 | TGTGCCAGCAGCTCGGGACAGGGGCCCCATCAGCCCCAGCATTTT | CASSSGQGPHQPQHF
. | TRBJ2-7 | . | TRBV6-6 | TGTGCCAGCAGTTACTCGGACCCGACTAGCGAGCAGTACTTC | CASSYSDPTSEQYF
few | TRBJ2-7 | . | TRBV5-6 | TGTGCCAGCAGCTCACTCTACGAGCAGTACTTC | CASSSLYEQYF
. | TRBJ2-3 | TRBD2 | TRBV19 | TGTGCCAGTAGTACTACCACTAGCGGGGGGACAGATACGCAGTATTTT | CASSTTTSGGTDTQYF
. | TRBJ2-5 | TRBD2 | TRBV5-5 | TGTGCCAGCAGCTTTGGGGGAGGGAGAGAGACCCAGTACTTC | CASSFGGGRETQYF
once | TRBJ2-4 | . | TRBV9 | TGTGCCAGCAGCGTAGATTCTCTATCCCCGATTCAGTACTTC | CASSVDSLSPIQYF
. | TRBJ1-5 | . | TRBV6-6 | TGTGCCAGCAGTCGAAAGGGAGACCGGGGTATGGGTCAGCCCCAGCATTTT | CASSRKGDRGMGQPQHF
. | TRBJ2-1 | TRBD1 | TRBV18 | TGTGCCAGCTCACCTCTTCGGGACAGGGGAAACAATGAGCAGTTCTTC | CASSPLRDRGNNEQFF
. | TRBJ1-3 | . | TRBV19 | TGTGCCAGTAGTAAGCGGGACGGGACTGGAAACACCATATATTTT | CASSKRDGTGNTIYF
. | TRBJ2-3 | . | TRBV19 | TGTGCCAGTAGTATAAGGGACAACATTGATACGCAGTATTTT | CASSIRDNIDTQYF
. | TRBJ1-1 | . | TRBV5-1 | TGCGCCAGCAGCTCTTCGAACACTGAAGCTTTCTTT | CASSSSNTEAFF
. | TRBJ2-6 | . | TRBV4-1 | TGCGCCAGCAGCCAAGGACCGGGGGGCAAGACTGGGGCCAACGTCCTGACTTTC | CASSQGPGGKTGANVLTF
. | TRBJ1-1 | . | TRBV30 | TGTGCCTGGAGAACGAGCCTCGGGGGAGCTTTCTTT | CAWRTSLGGAFF
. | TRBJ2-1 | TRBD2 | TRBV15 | TGTGCCACCAGCAGATCACTAGCGGACCTCAATGAGCAGTTCTTC | CATSRSLADLNEQFF
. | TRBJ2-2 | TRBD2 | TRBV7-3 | TGTGCCAGCAGCTTAATGGGGCTAGCGGGAGTCGAAGGGGAGCTGTTTTTT | CASSLMGLAGVEGELFF
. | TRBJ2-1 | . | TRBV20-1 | TGCAGTGCTAGTAGGGGTTGGGACACAATCCATGAGCAGTTCTTC | CSASRGWDTIHEQFF
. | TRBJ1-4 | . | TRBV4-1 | TGCGCCAGCAGCCGGGAGGTCGAAAAACTGTTTTTT | CASSREVEKLFF
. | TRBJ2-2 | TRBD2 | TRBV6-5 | TGTGCCAGCAGTTACTCACTAGCGCTAAACACCGGGGAGCTGTTTTTT | CASSYSLALNTGELFF
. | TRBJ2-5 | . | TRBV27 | TGTGCCAGCAGAATTCACCCCCTCCGGGGAGAGACCCAGTACTTC | CASRIHPLRGETQYF
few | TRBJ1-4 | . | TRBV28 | TGTGCCAGCAGTTTAGGCGGGGCTAATGAAAAACTGTTTTTT | CASSLGGANEKLFF
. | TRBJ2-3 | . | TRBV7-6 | TGTGCCAGCAGCTGGACAGAGTCTAGCACAGATACGCAGTATTTT | CASSWTESSTDTQYF
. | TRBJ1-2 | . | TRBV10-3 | TGTGCCATCAGTGCCCGTAAGGAGGCTGGTGGCTACACCTTC | CAISARKEAGGYTF
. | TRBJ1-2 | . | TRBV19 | TGTGCCAGTAGTATCCGGGAGGAATCGGTACGGGCTAACTATGGCTACACCTTC | CASSIREESVRANYGYTF
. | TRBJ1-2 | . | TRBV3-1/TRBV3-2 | TGTGCCAGCAGCCAACGGGGAGGATACTATGGCTACACCTTC | CASSQRGGYYGYTF
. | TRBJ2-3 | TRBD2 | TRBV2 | TGTGCCACCCATAGGAGCGGGAGGGAATCTAGGGTAGATACGCAGTATTTT | CATHRSGRESRVDTQYF
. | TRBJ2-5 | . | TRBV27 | TGTGCCAGCAGTTTGGGGCGGGGATTCCAAGAGACCCAGTACTTC | CASSLGRGFQETQYF
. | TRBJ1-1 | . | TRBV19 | TGTGCCAGTAGACCCGGGACACAGAACACTGAAGCTTTCTTT | CASRPGTQNTEAFF
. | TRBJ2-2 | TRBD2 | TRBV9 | TGTGCCAGCAGCCCACTAGCGGAGAACACCGGGGAGCTGTTTTTT | CASSPLAENTGELFF
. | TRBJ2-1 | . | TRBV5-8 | TGTGCCAGCAGCCTCAGAGGATCCTACAATGAGCAGTTCTTC | CASSLRGSYNEQFF
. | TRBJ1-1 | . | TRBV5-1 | TGCGCCAGCAGCGTGGACGGGGGGCAGGACACTGAAGCTTTCTTT | CASSVDGGQDTEAFF
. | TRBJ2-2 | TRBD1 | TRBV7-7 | TGTGCTAGCAGCCTTGGACAGGGTTCGAACACCGGGGAGCTGTTTTTT | CASSLGQGSNTGELFF
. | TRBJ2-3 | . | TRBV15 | TGTGCCACCAGCAGAGACCCCGGGAGTGTCGCTAGCACAGATACGCAGTATTTT | CATSRDPGSVASTDTQYF
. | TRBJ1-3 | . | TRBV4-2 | TGTGCCAGCAGCCCTGGGGAGCGAGGACAGCCTGGAAACACCATATATTTT | CASSPGERGQPGNTIYF
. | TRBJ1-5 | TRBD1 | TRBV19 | TGTGCCAGTAAGACAGGGGGGGAACAGCCCCAGCATTTT | CASKTGGEQPQHF
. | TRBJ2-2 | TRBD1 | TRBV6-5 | TGTGCCAGCAGCCCGGGACAGGGCCCCCCCGGGGAGCTGTTTTTT | CASSPGQGPPGELFF
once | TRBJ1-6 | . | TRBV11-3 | TGTGCCAGCAGCCCCCACGTACTCAATAATTCACCCCTCCACTTT | CASSPHVLNNSPLHF
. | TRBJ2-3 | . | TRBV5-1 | TGCGCCAGCAGCGTGGACCGACCATTAGCCACAGATACGCAGTATTTT | CASSVDRPLATDTQYF